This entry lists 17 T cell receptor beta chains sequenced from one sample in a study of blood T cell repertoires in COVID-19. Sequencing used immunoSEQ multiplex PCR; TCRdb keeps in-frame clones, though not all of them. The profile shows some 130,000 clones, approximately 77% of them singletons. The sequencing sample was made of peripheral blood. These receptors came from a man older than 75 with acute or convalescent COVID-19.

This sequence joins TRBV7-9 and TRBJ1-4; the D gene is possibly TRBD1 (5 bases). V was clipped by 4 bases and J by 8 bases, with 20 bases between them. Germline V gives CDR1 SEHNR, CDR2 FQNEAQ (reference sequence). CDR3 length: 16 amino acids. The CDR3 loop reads CASSSGRGEYGEKLFF. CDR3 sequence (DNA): TGTGCCAGCAGCTCCGGGAGGGGCGAGTACGGAGAAAAACTGTTTTTT.

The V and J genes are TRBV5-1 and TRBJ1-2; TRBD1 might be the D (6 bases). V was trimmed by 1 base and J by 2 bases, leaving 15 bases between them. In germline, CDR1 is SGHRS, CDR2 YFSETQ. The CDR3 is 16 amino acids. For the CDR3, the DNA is TGCGCCAGCAGCTTGCGTGGGGACACGACAAACTATGGCTACACCTTC. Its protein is CASSLRGDTTNYGYTF.

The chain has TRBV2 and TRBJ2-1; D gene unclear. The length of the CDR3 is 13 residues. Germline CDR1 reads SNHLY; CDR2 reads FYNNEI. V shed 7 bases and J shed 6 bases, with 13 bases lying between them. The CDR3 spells CASTPEVSNEQFF. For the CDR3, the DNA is TGTGCCAGCACACCAGAGGTATCCAATGAGCAGTTCTTC.

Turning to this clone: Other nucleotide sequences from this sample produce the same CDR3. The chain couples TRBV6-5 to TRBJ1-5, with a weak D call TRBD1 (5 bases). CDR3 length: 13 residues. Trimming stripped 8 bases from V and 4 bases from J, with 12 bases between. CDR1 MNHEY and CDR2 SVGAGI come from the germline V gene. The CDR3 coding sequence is TGTGCCAGCTTTCCGGGACTTAATCAGCCCCAGCATTTT. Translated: CASFPGLNQPQHF.

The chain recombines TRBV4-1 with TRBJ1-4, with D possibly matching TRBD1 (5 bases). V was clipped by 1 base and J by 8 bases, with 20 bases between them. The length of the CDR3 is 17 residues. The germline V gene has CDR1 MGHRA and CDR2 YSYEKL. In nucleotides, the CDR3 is TGCGCCAGCAGCCAAGGTCGGACGGGGGGTGTTAGGGAAAAACTGTTTTTT. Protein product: CASSQGRTGGVREKLFF.

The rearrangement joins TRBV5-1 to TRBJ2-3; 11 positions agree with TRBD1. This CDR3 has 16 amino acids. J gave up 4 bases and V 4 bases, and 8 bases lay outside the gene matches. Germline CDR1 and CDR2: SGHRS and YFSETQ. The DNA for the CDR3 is TGCGCCAGCAGCGTTCCCCCGGGACAGGGGGCAGATACGCAGTATTTT. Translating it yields CASSVPPGQGADTQYF.

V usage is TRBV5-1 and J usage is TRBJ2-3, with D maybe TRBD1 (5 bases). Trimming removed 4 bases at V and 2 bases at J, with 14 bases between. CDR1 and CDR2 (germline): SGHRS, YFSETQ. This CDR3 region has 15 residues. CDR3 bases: TGCGCCAGCAGCCCCCTTGGGGCAAACACAGATACGCAGTATTTT. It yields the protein CASSPLGANTDTQYF.

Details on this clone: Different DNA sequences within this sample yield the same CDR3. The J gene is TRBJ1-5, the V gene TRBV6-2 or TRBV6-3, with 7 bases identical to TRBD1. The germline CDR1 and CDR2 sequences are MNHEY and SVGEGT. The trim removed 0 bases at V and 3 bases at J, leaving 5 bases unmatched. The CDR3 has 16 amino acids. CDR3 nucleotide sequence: TGTGCCAGCAGTTACTCCGGGACAGCCTTCAATCAGCCCCAGCATTTT. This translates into CASSYSGTAFNQPQHF.

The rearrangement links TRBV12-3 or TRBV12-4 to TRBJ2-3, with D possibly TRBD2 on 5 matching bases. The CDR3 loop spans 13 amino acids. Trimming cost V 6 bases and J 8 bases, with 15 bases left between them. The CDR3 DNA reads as TGTGCCAGCAGGGAGGACCCCTACGGTACGCAGTATTTT. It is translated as CASREDPYGTQYF.

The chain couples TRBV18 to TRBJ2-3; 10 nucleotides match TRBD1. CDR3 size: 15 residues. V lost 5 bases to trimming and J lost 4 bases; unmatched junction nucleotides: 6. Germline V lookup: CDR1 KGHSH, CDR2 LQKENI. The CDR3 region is CASSTRQGAADTQYF. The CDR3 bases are TGTGCCAGCTCAACCCGACAGGGGGCGGCAGATACGCAGTATTTT.

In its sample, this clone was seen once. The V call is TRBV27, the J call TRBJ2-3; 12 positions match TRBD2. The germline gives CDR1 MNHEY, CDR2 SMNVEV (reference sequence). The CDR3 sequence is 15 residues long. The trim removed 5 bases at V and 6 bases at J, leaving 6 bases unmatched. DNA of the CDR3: TGTGCCAGCAGTGAACTAGCGGGGGGCCAGGATACGCAGTATTTT. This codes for CASSELAGGQDTQYF.

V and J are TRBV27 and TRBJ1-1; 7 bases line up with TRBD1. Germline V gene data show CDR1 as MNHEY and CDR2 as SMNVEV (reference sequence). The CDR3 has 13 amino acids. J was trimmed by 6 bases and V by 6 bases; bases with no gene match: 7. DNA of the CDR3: TGTGCCAGCAGCTCCACAGGGGTGGCTGAAGCTTTCTTT. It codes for CASSSTGVAEAFF.

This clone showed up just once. This CDR3 is CASSITTAGAGNTIYF. The CDR3 coding sequence is TGTGCCAGTAGTATAACGACAGCCGGCGCGGGAAACACCATATATTTT. The genes are TRBV19 and TRBJ1-3; perhaps TRBD1 as D (5 bases). This CDR3 is 16 amino acids long. The V end was cut by 2 bases, the J end by 4 bases, with 15 bases between. Germline CDR1 is LNHDA and CDR2 is SQIVND (reference sequence).

DNA for the CDR3: TGTGCCAGCAGCACATCGGGGGTGGCTGGAAACACCATATATTTT. Translation: CASSTSGVAGNTIYF. This chain uses TRBV5-4 with TRBJ1-3; D is perhaps TRBD1 (5 bases). Germline loops: CDR1 SGHNT, CDR2 YYREEE (reference sequence). Between the trimmed V and J ends, which lost 4 bases and 2 bases, there was a span of 13 bases. There are 15 residues in the CDR3.

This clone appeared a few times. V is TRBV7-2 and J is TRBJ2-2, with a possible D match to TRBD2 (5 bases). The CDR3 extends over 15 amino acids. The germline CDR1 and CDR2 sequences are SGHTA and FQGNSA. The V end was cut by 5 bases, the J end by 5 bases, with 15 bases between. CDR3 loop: CASSLKLWRTGELFF. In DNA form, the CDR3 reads TGTGCCAGCAGCCTAAAACTTTGGAGGACCGGGGAGCTGTTTTTT. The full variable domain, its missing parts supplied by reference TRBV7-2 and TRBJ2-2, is GAGVSQSPSNKVTEKGKDVELRCDPISGHTALYWYRQSLGQGLEFLIYFQGNSAPDKSGLPSDRFSAERTGGSVSTLTIQRTQQEDSAVYLCASSLKLWRTGELFFGEGSRLTVL.

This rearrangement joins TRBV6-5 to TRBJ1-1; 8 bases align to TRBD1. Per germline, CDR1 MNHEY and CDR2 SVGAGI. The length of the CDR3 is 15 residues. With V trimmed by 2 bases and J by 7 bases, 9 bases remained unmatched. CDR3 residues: CASSYGPQGEVEAFF. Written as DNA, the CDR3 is TGTGCCAGCAGTTACGGCCCACAGGGGGAGGTTGAAGCTTTCTTT.

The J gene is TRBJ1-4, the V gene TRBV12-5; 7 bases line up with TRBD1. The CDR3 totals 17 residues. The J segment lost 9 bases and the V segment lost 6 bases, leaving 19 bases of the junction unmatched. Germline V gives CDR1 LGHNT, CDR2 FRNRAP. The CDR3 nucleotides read TGTGCTAGTGGCCGCTCTCCCGGGACAGTGCCCTATAAAAAACTGTTTTTT. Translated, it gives CASGRSPGTVPYKKLFF.